A selection of T cell receptor beta chains follows, all from one sample in a study of blood T cell repertoires in COVID-19. TCRdb keeps only in-frame clones here, not all; method: immunoSEQ multiplex PCR. The sample shows around 300,000 clones, roughly 92% of them seen only once. The specimen sequenced was peripheral blood. These receptors all come from a woman in her 30s with COVID-19, enrolled during active disease. The CDR3 runs from the conserved cysteine through the conserved F or W. The D gene is left open where the match is weak. Clone size is shown for a subset of rows, as once, few, many or a class of expanded clone.

size: .
J: TRBJ2-7
V: TRBV10-1
D: .
CDR3: CASSGFSGTSYEQYF
DNA: TGCGCCAGCAGTGGTTTTAGCGGAACGTCCTACGAGCAGTACTTC

size: .
J: TRBJ1-4
V: TRBV11-2
D: TRBD1
CDR3: CASSTTGTGGEKLFF
DNA: TGTGCCAGCAGCACCACAGGGACAGGGGGGGAAAAACTGTTTTTT

size: .
J: TRBJ1-2
V: TRBV27
D: TRBD1
CDR3: CASSGTGNGYTF
DNA: TGTGCCAGCAGTGGGACAGGGAATGGCTACACCTTC

size: .
J: TRBJ1-1
V: TRBV5-1
D: .
CDR3: CASSLGGVDTEAFF
DNA: TGCGCCAGCAGCCTGGGAGGTGTAGACACTGAAGCTTTCTTT

size: .
J: TRBJ2-7
V: TRBV23-1
D: TRBD1
CDR3: CANPDRVREQYF
DNA: TGCGCCAACCCGGACAGGGTCCGCGAGCAGTACTTC

size: .
J: TRBJ2-7
V: TRBV27
D: TRBD2
CDR3: CASSRLAGVDEQYF
DNA: TGTGCCAGCAGCCGACTAGCGGGAGTAGACGAGCAGTACTTC

size: .
J: TRBJ2-1
V: TRBV7-2
D: TRBD1
CDR3: CASSLVTGEWNEQFF
DNA: TGTGCCAGCAGCTTAGTAACAGGGGAATGGAATGAGCAGTTCTTC

size: .
J: TRBJ1-4
V: TRBV10-1
D: TRBD1
CDR3: CASSPGQKNEKLFF
DNA: TGCGCCAGCAGTCCGGGACAGAAAAATGAAAAACTGTTTTTT

size: once
J: TRBJ2-1
V: TRBV24-1
D: TRBD2
CDR3: CATSDGLAGGDEQFF
DNA: TGTGCCACCAGTGACGGGCTAGCGGGAGGCGATGAGCAGTTCTTC

size: .
J: TRBJ2-7
V: TRBV29-1
D: TRBD1
CDR3: CSVEDQPRQGTFYEQYF
DNA: TGCAGCGTTGAAGATCAGCCGAGACAGGGGACCTTCTACGAGCAGTACTTC

size: .
J: TRBJ1-1
V: TRBV7-6
D: TRBD1
CDR3: CASSLDRGLGTEAFF
DNA: TGTGCCAGCAGCTTAGACAGGGGTTTGGGGACTGAAGCTTTCTTT

size: .
J: TRBJ1-5
V: TRBV5-1
D: .
CDR3: CASSFSSNQPQHF
DNA: TGCGCCAGCAGCTTTAGTAGCAATCAGCCCCAGCATTTT

size: .
J: TRBJ2-7
V: TRBV10-2
D: TRBD2
CDR3: CASSETSGRAYEQYF
DNA: TGCGCCAGCAGTGAGACTAGCGGGAGGGCCTACGAGCAGTACTTC

size: .
J: TRBJ2-3
V: TRBV4-2
D: TRBD2
CDR3: CASSQEGLASGRTSTDTQYF
DNA: TGTGCCAGCAGCCAAGAAGGGTTGGCTAGCGGGAGGACTAGCACAGATACGCAGTATTTT

size: once
J: TRBJ2-2
V: TRBV5-6
D: .
CDR3: CASSSPRPAMAGELFF
DNA: TGTGCCAGCAGCTCTCCCCGACCAGCGATGGCCGGGGAGCTGTTTTTT

size: .
J: TRBJ1-5
V: TRBV5-1
D: .
CDR3: CASSESPGSNQPQHF
DNA: TGCGCCAGCAGCGAATCACCGGGTTCCAATCAGCCCCAGCATTTT

size: .
J: TRBJ1-4
V: TRBV18
D: .
CDR3: CASSPPSGRYEKLFF
DNA: TGTGCCAGCTCACCACCGTCAGGGCGGTATGAAAAACTGTTTTTT

size: .
J: TRBJ1-2
V: TRBV7-9
D: .
CDR3: CASSLARQDYTF
DNA: TGTGCCAGCAGCTTAGCCAGGCAGGACTACACCTTC

size: .
J: TRBJ1-1
V: TRBV11-2
D: .
CDR3: CASRSQGDHYTEAFF
DNA: TGTGCCAGCAGGTCACAGGGAGATCATTACACTGAAGCTTTCTTT

size: medium-sized
J: TRBJ2-5
V: TRBV10-3
D: .
CDR3: CAISESVSKGAETQYF
DNA: TGTGCCATCAGTGAGTCGGTTTCAAAGGGAGCAGAGACCCAGTACTTC

size: few
J: TRBJ2-7
V: TRBV5-1
D: TRBD2
CDR3: CASRGGLAEAYEQYF
DNA: TGCGCCAGCAGGGGGGGACTAGCGGAGGCCTACGAGCAGTACTTC

size: once
J: TRBJ1-1
V: TRBV2
D: .
CDR3: CASSQDRNTEAFF
DNA: TGTGCCAGCTCTCAGGACAGGAACACTGAAGCTTTCTTT

size: .
J: TRBJ1-1
V: TRBV21-1
D: .
CDR3: CASSKRIPDRFTEAFF
DNA: TGTGCCAGCAGCAAAAGGATTCCCGACAGATTCACTGAAGCTTTCTTT

size: .
J: TRBJ1-5
V: TRBV7-2
D: .
CDR3: CASSPRGGDQPQHF
DNA: TGTGCCAGCAGCCCACGAGGGGGGGACCAGCCCCAGCATTTT

size: few
J: TRBJ1-6
V: TRBV19
D: .
CDR3: CASSPRGGPSSYNSPLHF
DNA: TGTGCCAGTAGTCCCAGAGGAGGCCCTAGCTCCTATAATTCACCCCTCCACTTT

size: .
J: TRBJ1-2
V: TRBV5-1
D: TRBD1
CDR3: CASSPDRGFGYGYTF
DNA: TGCGCCAGCAGCCCTGACAGGGGCTTTGGGTATGGCTACACCTTC

size: .
J: TRBJ2-7
V: TRBV5-1
D: TRBD1
CDR3: CASSLAKGQGTYEQYF
DNA: TGCGCCAGCAGCTTGGCCAAGGGACAGGGTACCTACGAGCAGTACTTC

size: .
J: TRBJ1-6
V: TRBV24-1
D: .
CDR3: CAVRGPGNSPLHF
DNA: TGTGCCGTCAGAGGCCCCGGGAATTCACCCCTCCACTTT

size: .
J: TRBJ1-2
V: TRBV6-6
D: .
CDR3: CASSMDTDYGYTF
DNA: TGTGCCAGCAGTATGGACACGGACTATGGCTACACCTTC

size: .
J: TRBJ1-6
V: TRBV3-1/TRBV3-2
D: TRBD1
CDR3: CASSLTGDNSPLHF
DNA: TGTGCCAGCAGCCTAACAGGGGATAATTCACCCCTCCACTTT

size: .
J: TRBJ1-1
V: TRBV29-1
D: .
CDR3: CSVSLTGPPNTEAFF
DNA: TGCAGCGTTTCCCTAACAGGTCCTCCGAACACTGAAGCTTTCTTT

size: .
J: TRBJ1-5
V: TRBV6-5
D: .
CDR3: CATSGQGSNQPQHF
DNA: TGTGCCACCTCCGGTCAGGGTAGCAATCAGCCCCAGCATTTT

size: few
J: TRBJ2-7
V: TRBV7-9
D: .
CDR3: CASSLPDRYEQYF
DNA: TGTGCCAGCAGCTTACCCGACAGGTACGAGCAGTACTTC

size: .
J: TRBJ1-1
V: TRBV5-4
D: .
CDR3: CASRRSDTQGEAFF
DNA: TGTGCCAGCAGACGGAGTGACACACAGGGAGAAGCTTTCTTT

size: .
J: TRBJ1-4
V: TRBV5-5
D: .
CDR3: CASRPDGGFNEKLFF
DNA: TGTGCCAGCAGGCCCGACGGGGGTTTTAATGAAAAACTGTTTTTT

size: .
J: TRBJ2-5
V: TRBV4-1
D: TRBD2
CDR3: CASSQDEGTSGRLGETQYF
DNA: TGCGCCAGCAGCCAAGATGAGGGGACTAGCGGGAGGTTAGGCGAGACCCAGTACTTC

size: once
J: TRBJ2-1
V: TRBV27
D: .
CDR3: CASSPIPSSYNEQFF
DNA: TGTGCCAGCAGTCCTATCCCGAGCTCCTACAATGAGCAGTTCTTC

size: .
J: TRBJ2-2
V: TRBV7-3
D: .
CDR3: CASSLGQGNTGELFF
DNA: TGTGCCAGCAGCTTAGGGCAGGGGAACACCGGGGAGCTGTTTTTT

size: .
J: TRBJ1-4
V: TRBV7-8
D: TRBD1
CDR3: CASSPRDRADEKLFF
DNA: TGTGCCAGCAGCCCACGGGACAGGGCGGATGAAAAACTGTTTTTT

size: .
J: TRBJ2-1
V: TRBV2
D: .
CDR3: CASASRSKQFF
DNA: TGTGCCAGCGCGTCGCGCTCCAAGCAGTTCTTC

size: .
J: TRBJ2-5
V: TRBV3-1/TRBV3-2
D: TRBD2
CDR3: CASSAYGLAGRVQAETQYF
DNA: TGTGCCAGCAGCGCATACGGACTAGCGGGCAGGGTACAGGCGGAGACCCAGTACTTC

size: once
J: TRBJ1-1
V: TRBV18
D: TRBD1
CDR3: CASSPLDRGSDTEAFF
DNA: TGTGCCAGCTCACCGCTTGACAGGGGATCGGACACTGAAGCTTTCTTT

size: .
J: TRBJ2-5
V: TRBV2
D: TRBD2
CDR3: CASSGLAGVGQETQYF
DNA: TGTGCCAGCAGCGGACTAGCGGGAGTCGGGCAAGAGACCCAGTACTTC

size: .
J: TRBJ1-1
V: TRBV5-1
D: TRBD1
CDR3: CASSTHTGENTEAFF
DNA: TGCGCCAGCAGCACCCACACAGGGGAAAACACTGAAGCTTTCTTT

size: .
J: TRBJ1-1
V: TRBV2
D: .
CDR3: CASRMTESGTEAFF
DNA: TGTGCCAGCAGGATGACTGAGTCGGGCACTGAAGCTTTCTTT

size: .
J: TRBJ1-5
V: TRBV5-5
D: TRBD1
CDR3: CASSLHIPGQGFDQPQHF
DNA: TGTGCCAGCAGCTTGCACATTCCGGGACAGGGATTCGATCAGCCCCAGCATTTT

size: .
J: TRBJ2-1
V: TRBV7-9
D: .
CDR3: CASSPPGGESGGKEFF
DNA: TGTGCCAGCAGCCCCCCCGGAGGGGAGTCGGGCGGGAAGGAGTTCTTC

size: .
J: TRBJ2-7
V: TRBV11-2
D: .
CDR3: CASSLLGQGSEQYF
DNA: TGTGCCAGCAGCTTATTGGGGCAGGGGAGCGAGCAGTACTTC

size: .
J: TRBJ2-1
V: TRBV7-8
D: TRBD2
CDR3: CASSLEVGGRALTYNEQFF
DNA: TGTGCCAGCAGCTTAGAGGTCGGCGGGAGGGCCTTAACCTACAATGAGCAGTTCTTC

size: .
J: TRBJ2-3
V: TRBV12-5
D: TRBD1
CDR3: CASGPGQGTDTQYF
DNA: TGTGCTAGTGGCCCTGGACAGGGCACAGATACGCAGTATTTT

size: .
J: TRBJ1-1
V: TRBV5-1
D: .
CDR3: CASSLAATGTEAFF
DNA: TGCGCCAGCAGCTTGGCCGCTACGGGCACTGAAGCTTTCTTT

size: .
J: TRBJ2-7
V: TRBV6-6
D: TRBD2
CDR3: CASSYPAGVDEQYF
DNA: TGTGCCAGCAGTTACCCAGCGGGAGTTGACGAGCAGTACTTC

size: .
J: TRBJ2-1
V: TRBV6-2/TRBV6-3
D: TRBD2
CDR3: CASSSTSGGYNEQFF
DNA: TGTGCCAGCAGCTCGACTAGCGGGGGCTACAATGAGCAGTTCTTC

size: .
J: TRBJ1-5
V: TRBV19
D: .
CDR3: CASSPTEYSNQPQHF
DNA: TGTGCCAGTAGCCCGACAGAATATAGCAATCAGCCCCAGCATTTT

size: .
J: TRBJ2-2
V: TRBV5-4
D: TRBD2
CDR3: CASSPRAGGGTGELFF
DNA: TGTGCCAGCAGCCCCCGGGCGGGAGGAGGCACCGGGGAGCTGTTTTTT